The 20 T cell receptor beta chains below come from one sample, sequenced in a study of T cell responses to AZD1222 COVID-19 vaccine. Measured with immunoSEQ multiplex PCR; TCRdb has only the in-frame clones, and not every one. The sample gives more than 85,000 clones, roughly nine tenths of which show up once; about two fifths is in the top ten. The source material was peripheral blood, sampled 28 days after the second AZD1222 dose. The receptors here all came from an adult who received the AZD1222 COVID-19 vaccine.

The chain combines TRBV18 with TRBJ2-3; 9 bases are shared with TRBD1. CDR3 length: 17 amino acids. Losses at the gene ends were 3 bases for V and 0 bases for J; bases not matched to a gene: 7. Germline V gives CDR1 KGHSH, CDR2 LQKENI. CDR3 in amino acids: CASSPQGQGLSTDTQYF. CDR3 nucleotide sequence: TGTGCCAGCTCACCCCAGGGACAGGGCCTTAGCACAGATACGCAGTATTTT.

This clone is a singleton in its sample. V gene TRBV30 combines with J gene TRBJ2-7; 11 bases are shared with TRBD1. Per germline, CDR1 GTSNPN and CDR2 SVGIG (reference sequence). V lost 3 bases to trimming and J lost 2 bases; unmatched junction nucleotides: 0. The CDR3 totals 13 residues. CDR3 protein: CAWRGQGAYEQYF. As DNA, the CDR3 is TGTGCCTGGAGGGGACAGGGGGCCTACGAGCAGTACTTC. The entire variable domain, with the rest obtained from reference TRBV30 and TRBJ2-7, is as follows: SQTIHQWPATLVQPVGSPLSLECTVEGTSNPNLYWYRQAAGRGLQLLFYSVGIGQISSEVPQNLSASRPQDRQFILSSKKLLLSDSGFYLCAWRGQGAYEQYFGPGTRLTVT.

This chain connects TRBV28 to TRBJ2-1; TRBD1 matches 8 bases. Germline CDR1 and CDR2: MDHEN and SYDVKM. The length of the CDR3 is 15 residues. The trim removed 8 bases at V and 4 bases at J, leaving 10 bases unmatched. The CDR3 region has the DNA TGTGCCAGCGCCCGGGCAGGACAGGGATACAATGAGCAGTTCTTC. Translation: CASARAGQGYNEQFF.

The chain joins TRBV6-6 to TRBJ2-2; D ambiguous. V dropped 7 bases and J dropped 1 base, with 13 bases sitting between them. Germline V lookup: CDR1 MNHNY, CDR2 SVGAGI (reference sequence). The CDR3 is 15 amino acids. The CDR3 sequence: CASTQTGQNTGELFF. DNA for the CDR3: TGTGCCAGCACCCAAACGGGCCAGAACACCGGGGAGCTGTTTTTT.

V usage is TRBV12-2 and J usage is TRBJ2-7; the D call TRBD2 from the table was never checked on the DNA. TRBV12-2 represents a pseudogene. CDR3 length: 14 amino acids. CDR3 sequence (DNA): TGTGCAAGTCGCTACCGGAAGAGGGCCGGCGAGCAGTACTTC. Translated, it gives CASRYRKRAGEQYF.

This clone was observed a single time. The rearrangement links TRBV5-1 to TRBJ1-1, with D possibly matching TRBD1 (5 bases). CDR3 length: 16 residues. Germline CDR1 is SGHRS and CDR2 is YFSETQ. Trimming removed 4 bases at V and 4 bases at J, with 20 bases between. The CDR3 region is CASSLGNWAGGTEAFF. The CDR3 coding sequence is TGCGCCAGCAGCCTTGGCAACTGGGCGGGGGGCACTGAAGCTTTCTTT.

This clone showed up just a few times. The rearrangement links TRBV28 to TRBJ2-1, with D perhaps TRBD2 (6 bases). This CDR3 is 15 amino acids long. Germline V gene data show CDR1 as MDHEN and CDR2 as SYDVKM. V was trimmed by 8 bases and J by 0 bases, leaving 14 bases between them. CDR3 in amino acids: CASLGRDFSYNEQFF. The CDR3 region has the DNA TGTGCCAGCCTCGGGCGGGACTTCTCCTACAATGAGCAGTTCTTC.

The count of this clone is one. This chain uses TRBV19 with TRBJ2-7; D remains ambiguous. The CDR3 consists of 14 residues. The V and J ends lost 5 bases and 2 bases respectively, with 13 bases between them. Germline CDR1 reads LNHDA; CDR2 reads SQIVND (reference sequence). In DNA form, the CDR3 reads TGTGCCAGTAGTTTGGACCGACCGCCCTACGAGCAGTACTTC. This sequence encodes CASSLDRPPYEQYF. The variable domain in full, completed from reference TRBV19 and TRBJ2-7, reads DGGITQSPKYLFRKEGQNVTLSCEQNLNHDAMYWYRQDPGQGLRLIYYSQIVNDFQKGDIAEGYSVSREKKESFPLTVTSAQKNPTAFYLCASSLDRPPYEQYFGPGTRLTVT.

This sequence joins TRBV6-1 and TRBJ1-5, with 8 bases lining up with TRBD1. The ends lost 2 bases at V and 1 base at J; junction bases unmatched: 7. Germline lookup yields CDR1 MNHNS and CDR2 SASEGT. The CDR3 runs to 17 residues. The CDR3 spells CASSELGQARSNQPQHF. The CDR3 DNA reads as TGTGCCAGCAGTGAACTGGGACAGGCCCGGAGCAATCAGCCCCAGCATTTT.

The rearrangement uses TRBV4-1 and TRBJ2-1, with 10 bases fitting TRBD2. The length of the CDR3 is 17 residues. Trimming took 4 bases from V and 6 from J; bases not matched to a gene: 12. The germline V gene has CDR1 MGHRA and CDR2 YSYEKL. The DNA of the CDR3 is TGCGCCAGCAGCCCCTTAGTGTCTAGCGGGAGCCGCAATGAGCAGTTCTTC. This encodes CASSPLVSSGSRNEQFF.

The table lists this clone with a few counts. The chain joins TRBV28 to TRBJ1-5; possibly TRBD1 for D (5 bases). This CDR3 spans 16 amino acids. Germline CDR1 reads MDHEN; CDR2 reads SYDVKM. The V end lost 6 bases, the J end lost 0 bases, and 15 bases lay between the germline ends. DNA of the CDR3: TGTGCCAGCAGCCCGCCAGGACAAGTTAGCAATCAGCCCCAGCATTTT. Translated: CASSPPGQVSNQPQHF.

This chain connects TRBV25-1 to TRBJ2-1, with TRBD2 as a possible D gene (5 bases). The V and J ends lost 2 bases and 10 bases respectively, with 9 bases between them. CDR1 is MGHDK and CDR2 is SYGVNS in the germline V gene. The CDR3 sequence is 12 residues long. The CDR3 bases are TGTGCCAGCAGTGAAGGCTGGAGGGAGCAGTTCTTC. This translates into CASSEGWREQFF.

The chain has TRBV28 and TRBJ1-2, with D hard to call. Germline CDR1 is MDHEN and CDR2 is SYDVKM. V was shortened by 2 bases and J by 2 bases, with 6 bases between the two germline ends. The CDR3 covers 13 residues. The CDR3 loop reads CASSLVQNYGYTF. The CDR3 DNA follows: TGTGCCAGCAGTTTAGTACAGAACTATGGCTACACCTTC.

The V gene is TRBV30, the J gene TRBJ2-7; possibly TRBD1 or TRBD2 for D (6 bases each). The CDR3 has 14 residues. V lost 3 bases, J lost 2 bases, and 14 bases lay in between. Germline V gene data show CDR1 as GTSNPN and CDR2 as SVGIG (reference sequence). This chain's CDR3 is CAWSLGGPPYEQYF. The CDR3 DNA reads as TGTGCCTGGAGCCTAGGGGGGCCCCCCTACGAGCAGTACTTC.

The chain couples TRBV7-2 to TRBJ2-7; weak D call: TRBD2 (5 bases). Germline CDR1 is SGHTA and CDR2 is FQGNSA. Trimming left V 1 base short and J 0 bases short, with 10 bases between. CDR3 length: 15 amino acids. The CDR3 DNA reads as TGTGCCAGCAGCTTAGGTCTAGCCAACTCCTACGAGCAGTACTTC. It yields the protein CASSLGLANSYEQYF.

The rearrangement links TRBV25-1 to TRBJ2-7; 7 nucleotides align to TRBD1. The J segment lost 11 bases and the V segment lost 5 bases, leaving 12 bases of the junction unmatched. CDR3 size: 13 residues. In germline, CDR1 is MGHDK, CDR2 SYGVNS. In DNA form, the CDR3 reads TGTGCCAGCAGTAAGACAGGGACGACTGTCAAGTACTTC. This sequence encodes CASSKTGTTVKYF.

The chain has TRBV9 and TRBJ1-6; D is possibly TRBD1 (5 bases). Germline CDR1 is SGDLS and CDR2 is YYNGEE. There are 16 residues in the CDR3. V lost 0 bases to trimming and J lost 6 bases, with 13 bases between them. The CDR3 spells CASSVGWGGGNSPLHF. The CDR3, as DNA: TGTGCCAGCAGCGTAGGCTGGGGTGGGGGTAATTCACCCCTCCACTTT.

This chain joins TRBV7-2 and TRBJ1-6; TRBD1 aligns across 7 bases. J gave up 9 bases and V 5 bases, and 10 bases lay outside the gene matches. This CDR3 region has 15 residues. The germline V gene encodes CDR1 SGHTA and CDR2 FQGNSA. The CDR3 protein is CASSRRQGSSSPLHF. CDR3 nucleotides: TGTGCCAGCAGCCGCCGACAGGGTTCGAGTTCACCCCTCCACTTT.

As to this clone: A junction end diverges from the germline sequence, so it may reflect a read error. The chain joins TRBV7-3 to TRBJ1-5; D gene uncertain. Germline V gene sequence: CDR1 SGHTA, CDR2 FQGTGA. This CDR3 region has 13 residues. The CDR3 nucleotides are TGTGTCAGCAGCTTGAAATACCACCAGCCCCAGCATTTT. It translates to CVSSLKYHQPQHF.

This clone was picked up a small number of times. J is TRBJ2-7 and V is TRBV3-1 (or the pseudogene TRBV3-2), with D possibly being TRBD2 (6 bases). The CDR3 totals 17 residues. In germline, CDR1 is LGHDT, CDR2 YNNKEL (reference sequence). V lost 0 bases, J lost 0 bases, and 15 bases lay in between. As DNA, the CDR3 is TGTGCCAGCAGCCAAGATTATGGAGGGGCCGTCTCCTACGAGCAGTACTTC. As protein: CASSQDYGGAVSYEQYF.